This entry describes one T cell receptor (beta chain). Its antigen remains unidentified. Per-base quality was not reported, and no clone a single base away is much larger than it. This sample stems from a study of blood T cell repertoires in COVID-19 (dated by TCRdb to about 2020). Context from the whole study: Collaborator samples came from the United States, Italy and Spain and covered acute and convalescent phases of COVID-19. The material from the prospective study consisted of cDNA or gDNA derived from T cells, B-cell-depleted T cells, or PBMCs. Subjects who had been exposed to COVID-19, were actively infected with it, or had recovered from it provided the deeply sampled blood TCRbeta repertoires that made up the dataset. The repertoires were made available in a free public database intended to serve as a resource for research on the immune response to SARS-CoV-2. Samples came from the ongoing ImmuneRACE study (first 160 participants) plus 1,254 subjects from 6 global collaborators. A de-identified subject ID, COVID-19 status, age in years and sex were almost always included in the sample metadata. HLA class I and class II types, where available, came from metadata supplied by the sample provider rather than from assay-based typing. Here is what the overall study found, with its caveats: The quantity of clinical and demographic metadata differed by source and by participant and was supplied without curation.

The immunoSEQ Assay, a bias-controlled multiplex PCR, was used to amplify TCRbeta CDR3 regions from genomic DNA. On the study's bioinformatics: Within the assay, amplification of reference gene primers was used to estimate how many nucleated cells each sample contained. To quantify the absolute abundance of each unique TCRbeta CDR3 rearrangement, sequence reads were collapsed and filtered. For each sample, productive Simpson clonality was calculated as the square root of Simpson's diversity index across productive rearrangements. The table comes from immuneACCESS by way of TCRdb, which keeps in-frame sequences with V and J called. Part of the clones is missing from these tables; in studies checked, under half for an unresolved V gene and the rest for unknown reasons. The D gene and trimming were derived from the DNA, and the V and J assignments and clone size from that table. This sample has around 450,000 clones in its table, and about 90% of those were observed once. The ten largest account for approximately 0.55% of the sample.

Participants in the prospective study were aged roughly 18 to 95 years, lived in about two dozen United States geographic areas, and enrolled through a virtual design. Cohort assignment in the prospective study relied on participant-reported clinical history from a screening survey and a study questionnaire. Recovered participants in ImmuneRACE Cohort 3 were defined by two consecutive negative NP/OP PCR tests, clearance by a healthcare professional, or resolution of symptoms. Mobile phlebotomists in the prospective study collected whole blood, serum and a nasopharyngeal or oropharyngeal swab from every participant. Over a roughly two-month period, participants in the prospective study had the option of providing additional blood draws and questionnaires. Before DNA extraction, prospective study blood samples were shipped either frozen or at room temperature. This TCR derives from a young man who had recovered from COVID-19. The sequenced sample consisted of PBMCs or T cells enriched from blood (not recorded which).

The nucleotide sequence reads TGTGCCAGCAGTCGCGCACTGACAGGGGTTCTAGATACGCAGTATTTT. It translates as CASSRALTGVLDTQYF. The chain employs TRBV27 and TRBJ2-3, with TRBD1 identical over 8 junction bases. The germline V and J ends show losses of 5 bases and 5 bases respectively, and no gene match explains 12 bases of the junction. The CDR3 measures 16 amino acids from cysteine to phenylalanine. The sequence is cut down to CDR3 DNA, 48 bases in frame from base 1. CDR1 and CDR2, per the germline V gene (reference sequence), are MNHEY and SMNVEV.